These 26 T cell receptor beta chains were all obtained from the same sample, sequenced in a study of identical twins. Each CDR3 protein gets one entry after TCRdb re-called the 5' RACE reads with MiXCR. Of around 1.7 million distinct CDR3 sequences in the sample, around 33% are singletons; the top ten hold 0.25% to 0.3%. Sequenced: cord blood. The receptors here all came from a newborn girl in good health.

The V call is TRBV29-1, the J call TRBJ2-1; TRBD1 agrees at 9 bases. This CDR3 comprises 14 residues. With 6 bases clipped from V and 4 bases from J, the junction kept 7 bases outside the gene matches. Germline lookup yields CDR1 SQVTM and CDR2 ANQGSEA. CDR3 DNA sequence: TGCAGCGTCCGGACAGGGGAAACTTACAATGAGCAGTTCTTC. Translating gives CSVRTGETYNEQFF.

The rearrangement joins TRBV6-4 to TRBJ2-3; 7 bases align to TRBD2. The CDR3 has 13 amino acids. Trimming took 9 bases from V and 2 from J; bases not matched to a gene: 5. The germline CDR1 and CDR2 sequences are MRHNA and SNTAGT. The CDR3 nucleotides are TGTGCCAGTCAGCGGGACCCCACAGATACGCAGTATTTT. The encoded protein is CASQRDPTDTQYF.

The chain joins TRBV5-1 to TRBJ2-1; 13 nucleotides align to TRBD2. V shed 1 base, J shed 5 bases, and the junction held 12 bases outside the gene matches. This CDR3 comprises 19 residues. Germline V gene data show CDR1 as SGHRS and CDR2 as YFSETQ. CDR3 sequence (DNA): TGCGCCAGCAGCTTGACTAGCGGGGGGGCCTTGCGGTCGAACAATGAGCAGTTCTTC. This sequence encodes CASSLTSGGALRSNNEQFF.

The chain recombines TRBV4-1 with TRBJ2-7; a weak D match, TRBD2 (5 bases). The germline V gene encodes CDR1 MGHRA and CDR2 YSYEKL. The CDR3 has 14 amino acids. Trimming cost V 7 bases and J 7 bases, with 20 bases left between them. CDR3 coding DNA: TGCGCCAGCACCACCATAAGCGGAAACAATGAGCAGTACTTC. Its protein product is CASTTISGNNEQYF.

This clonotype was seen only a few times. This rearrangement joins TRBV28 to TRBJ2-1; 8 bases map to TRBD1. The CDR3 totals 13 residues. Germline V gene sequence: CDR1 MDHEN, CDR2 SYDVKM. Trimming removed 2 bases from V and 12 bases from J; junction bases left unmatched: 6. CDR3 DNA: TGTGCCAGCAGTTTACAGGGGGCGAAGGGGCAGTTCTTC. It translates to CASSLQGAKGQFF.

J is TRBJ1-2 and V is TRBV20-1, with D perhaps matching TRBD1 (5 bases). Trimming shortened V by 3 bases and J by 4 bases, and 15 bases separated the two germline ends. This CDR3 has 14 residues. Germline CDR1 is DFQATT and CDR2 is SNEGSKA (reference sequence). The CDR3 coding sequence is TGCAGTGCTAGCAAGGGTGGGGGTACCTATGGCTACACCTTC. Its translation is CSASKGGGTYGYTF.

The chain links TRBV10-2 to TRBJ2-3; the match to TRBD2 covers 7 bases. With V trimmed by 5 bases and J by 1 base, 6 bases remained unmatched. The germline V gene has CDR1 WSHSY and CDR2 SAAADI. The CDR3 consists of 15 residues. The CDR3 sequence: CASSWVAGGTDTQYF. CDR3 DNA: TGCGCCAGCAGTTGGGTGGCGGGAGGCACAGATACGCAGTATTTT.

The CDR3 spells CASSLVRGSLQETQYF. CDR3 in DNA: TGCGCCAGCAGCTTGGTCAGGGGGTCACTCCAAGAGACCCAGTACTTC. V gene TRBV5-1 combines with J gene TRBJ2-5; 7 bases map to TRBD1. The CDR3 is 16 amino acids. CDR1 and CDR2 (germline): SGHRS, YFSETQ. The junction had 6 bases not matched to a gene; V was cut back by 0 bases and J by 1 base.

The chain joins TRBV9 to TRBJ1-2; TRBD1 matches at 8 bases. The CDR3 consists of 13 residues. From germline, CDR1 is SGDLS and CDR2 YYNGEE. The V and J ends lost 2 bases and 5 bases, in that order; junction bases with no gene match: 2. CDR3 residues: CASSVRDRYGYTF. The CDR3 nucleotides read TGTGCCAGCAGCGTCCGGGACAGGTATGGCTACACCTTC. Looking up the rest from reference TRBV9 and TRBJ1-2 gives the full variable domain: DSGVTQTPKHLITATGQRVTLRCSPRSGDLSVYWYQQSLDQGLQFLIQYYNGEERAKGNILERFSAQQFPDLHSELNLSSLELGDSALYFCASSVRDRYGYTFGSGTRLTVV.

A few counts support this clonotype. The gene calls are TRBV12-3 or TRBV12-4 and TRBJ2-1; a weak D match, TRBD2 (7 bases). Trimming removed 2 bases from V and 8 bases from J, with 13 bases in between. CDR3 length: 14 amino acids. DNA of the CDR3: TGTGCCAGCAGTTTAAGGGGGAGGGCCGATGAGCAGTTCTTC. Its translation is CASSLRGRADEQFF.

The chain joins TRBV20-1 to TRBJ1-4; D remains unclear. Germline V CDR1 and CDR2: DFQATT, SNEGSKA (reference sequence). V dropped 1 base and J dropped 13 bases, with 13 bases sitting between them. The CDR3 runs 12 residues. The CDR3 region is CSARVNRGGLFF. CDR3 nucleotides: TGCAGTGCTAGAGTAAATCGGGGTGGACTGTTTTTT.

About this clonotype: This could be a read error, since a much larger clone is one nucleotide away. The CDR3 region is CAIKPSGRGSYNEQYF. The CDR3 DNA reads TGTGCCATCAAGCCTAGCGGGAGGGGCTCCTACAATGAGCAGTACTTC. This chain joins TRBV10-3 and TRBJ2-1, with 12 positions matching TRBD2. The DNA end favors TRBJ2-7, so the J call may be wrong. Germline lookup yields CDR1 ENHRY and CDR2 SYGVKD. This CDR3 has 16 amino acids.

This sequence joins TRBV4-1 and TRBJ2-7; D gene ambiguous. V lost 0 bases, J lost 3 bases, and 15 bases lay in between. This CDR3 is built from 16 residues. CDR1 and CDR2 from the germline V gene are MGHRA and YSYEKL. The CDR3 region has the DNA TGCGCCAGCAGCCAAGATCGGCCCGCCTCCGTCTACGAGCAGTACTTC. Translating gives CASSQDRPASVYEQYF.

The table lists this clonotype with a count of one. This sequence joins TRBV14 and TRBJ2-7, with TRBD2 matching 9 bases. Germline V lookup: CDR1 SGHDN, CDR2 FVKESK. The CDR3 has 16 residues. V lost 4 bases, J lost 7 bases, and 14 bases stayed unmatched. The CDR3 spells CASSPFSGSRGNEQYF. The CDR3 region has the DNA TGTGCCAGCAGCCCATTTAGCGGGAGTCGAGGCAATGAGCAGTACTTC.

This clonotype has a handful of counts. J is TRBJ1-5 and V is TRBV19, with D tentatively TRBD1 (6 bases). The CDR3 has 14 amino acids. Between the trimmed V and J ends, which lost 10 bases and 0 bases, there was a span of 13 bases. Germline lookup yields CDR1 LNHDA and CDR2 SQIVND (reference sequence). The chain's CDR3 is CATKGGYSNQPQHF. CDR3 in DNA: TGTGCCACAAAGGGGGGTTATAGCAATCAGCCCCAGCATTTT.

At least ten counts were recorded for this clonotype. In nucleotides, the CDR3 is TGTGCCAGCGGCGACTACCCCTACGAGCAGTACTTC. Protein product: CASGDYPYEQYF. V gene TRBV25-1 combines with J gene TRBJ2-7; tentatively, D is TRBD2 (5 bases). The V end was cut by 8 bases, the J end by 2 bases, with 10 bases between. The CDR3 length is 12 residues. In germline, CDR1 is MGHDK, CDR2 SYGVNS.

The V gene is TRBV20-1, the J gene TRBJ2-1; tentative D call: TRBD2 (7 bases). The germline V and J ends were trimmed by 4 bases and 4 bases, with 17 bases remaining between them. Germline V gives CDR1 DFQATT, CDR2 SNEGSKA (reference sequence). The CDR3 runs 15 residues. CDR3 nucleotide sequence: TGCAGTGCTACGACCGGGGGGCCTTCGTACAATGAGCAGTTCTTC. Protein: CSATTGGPSYNEQFF.

This clonotype showed up just a few times. This chain uses TRBV3-1 with TRBJ1-1, with a weak D call TRBD1 (6 bases). Germline V lookup: CDR1 LGHDT, CDR2 YNNKEL (reference sequence). This CDR3 is 16 amino acids long. V was clipped by 4 bases and J by 3 bases, with 18 bases between them. The CDR3 spells CASSPLAPGDDTEAFF. In DNA form, the CDR3 reads TGTGCCAGCAGCCCCTTGGCCCCAGGGGACGACACTGAAGCTTTCTTT.

CDR3 in amino acids: CSAREGLGLSQYF. CDR3 coding DNA: TGCAGTGCCAGGGAGGGACTCGGGTTATCCCAGTACTTC. The gene calls are TRBV20-1 and TRBJ2-5; 7 nucleotides match TRBD2. V trimming: 6 bases; J trimming: 9 bases; junction bases outside the gene matches: 13. CDR1 and CDR2 from the germline V gene are DFQATT and SNEGSKA (reference sequence). The CDR3 totals 13 residues.

Only a few counts were recorded for this clonotype. The V and J genes are TRBV27 and TRBJ2-5; weak D call: TRBD1 (7 bases). CDR1 is MNHEY and CDR2 is SMNVEV in the germline V gene (reference sequence). V lost 7 bases to trimming and J lost 4 bases, with 19 bases between them. This CDR3 is 15 amino acids long. The CDR3 coding sequence is TGTGCCAGCACCCCACAGGAGGGGGCTCGAGAGACCCAGTACTTC. As protein: CASTPQEGARETQYF.

The rearrangement uses TRBV7-9 and TRBJ1-4; D unresolved. This CDR3 spans 16 amino acids. V lost 2 bases and J 5 bases, leaving 15 bases between the germline ends. From germline, CDR1 is SEHNR and CDR2 FQNEAQ (reference sequence). The CDR3 loop is CASSLPARPSNEKLFF. The CDR3 DNA is TGTGCCAGCAGCTTACCCGCCCGCCCTTCGAATGAAAAACTGTTTTTT.

This chain uses TRBV20-1 with TRBJ2-1; D ambiguous. Looked up from germline, CDR1 is DFQATT and CDR2 is SNEGSKA (reference sequence). Trimming left V 0 bases short and J 6 bases short, with 15 bases between. The CDR3 sequence is 15 residues long. The CDR3 is CSARDWPGRGNEQFF. DNA of the CDR3: TGCAGTGCTAGAGATTGGCCCGGTCGCGGCAATGAGCAGTTCTTC.

This clonotype was observed at least ten times. V is TRBV27 and J is TRBJ2-6; D not certain. Trimming took 1 base from V and 0 from J, leaving 10 bases between them. Germline assignment: CDR1 MNHEY and CDR2 SMNVEV (reference sequence). This CDR3 has 17 residues. This chain's CDR3 is CASSLFPARSGANVLTF. CDR3 DNA: TGTGCCAGCAGTTTATTCCCGGCCCGCTCTGGGGCCAACGTCCTGACTTTC.

V and J are TRBV7-2 and TRBJ2-5, with D perhaps given as TRBD1 or TRBD2 (6 bases each). Between the trimmed V and J ends, which lost 1 base and 6 bases, there was a span of 12 bases. Germline lookup yields CDR1 SGHTA and CDR2 FQGNSA. The CDR3 covers 14 residues. CDR3 sequence (DNA): TGTGCCAGCAGCTTAGGGAGGGGGACGAAGACCCAGTACTTC. It codes for CASSLGRGTKTQYF.

This rearrangement joins TRBV20-1 to TRBJ2-1, with D hard to call. Germline lookup yields CDR1 DFQATT and CDR2 SNEGSKA (reference sequence). CDR3 size: 11 residues. The germline V and J ends were trimmed by 5 bases and 9 bases, with 11 bases remaining between them. The CDR3 DNA follows: TGCAGTGCTCCCTTAGGCCTTGAGCAGTTCTTC. Protein product: CSAPLGLEQFF.

This chain links TRBV5-6 with TRBJ2-7; D call uncertain. CDR1 and CDR2 from the germline V gene are SGHDT and YYEEEE. V gave up 4 bases and J gave up 1 base, with 15 bases separating them. The CDR3 runs to 15 residues. CDR3 loop: CASSTGPIGSYEQYF. The CDR3 nucleotides read TGTGCCAGCAGCACCGGACCGATAGGATCCTACGAGCAGTACTTC.